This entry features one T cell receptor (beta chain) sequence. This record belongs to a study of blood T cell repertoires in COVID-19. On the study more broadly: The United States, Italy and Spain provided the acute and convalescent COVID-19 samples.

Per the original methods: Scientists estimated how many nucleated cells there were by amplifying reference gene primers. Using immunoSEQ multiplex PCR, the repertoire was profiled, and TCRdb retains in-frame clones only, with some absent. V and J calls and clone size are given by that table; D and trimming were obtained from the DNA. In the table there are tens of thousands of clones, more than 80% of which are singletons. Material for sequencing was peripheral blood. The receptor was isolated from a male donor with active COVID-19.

The CDR3 reads CASSTPTSFQYF. For the CDR3, the DNA is TGTGCCAGCAGTACCCCCACGAGTTTCCAGTACTTC. The chain uses TRBV12-3 or TRBV12-4 and TRBJ2-4; no clear D. Trimming left V 5 bases short and J 13 bases short, with 15 bases between. CDR3 length: 12 residues.